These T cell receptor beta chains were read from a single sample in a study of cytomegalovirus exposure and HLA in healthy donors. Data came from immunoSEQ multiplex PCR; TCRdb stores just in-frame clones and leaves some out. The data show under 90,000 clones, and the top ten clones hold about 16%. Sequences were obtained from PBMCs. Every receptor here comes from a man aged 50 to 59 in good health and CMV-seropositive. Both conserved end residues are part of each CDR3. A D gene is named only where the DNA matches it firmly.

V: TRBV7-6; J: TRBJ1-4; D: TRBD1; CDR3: CASSQRQGAREKLFF
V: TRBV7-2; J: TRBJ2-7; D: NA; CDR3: CASSHPLSSYEQYF
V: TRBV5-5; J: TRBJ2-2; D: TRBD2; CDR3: CASSLAFYPGLAVNTGELFF
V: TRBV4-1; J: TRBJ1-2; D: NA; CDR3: CASSQDRIYGYTF
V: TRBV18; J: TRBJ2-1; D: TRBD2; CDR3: CASSPPSGRTSYNEQFF
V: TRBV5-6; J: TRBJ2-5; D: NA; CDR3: CASSLRGGRETQYF
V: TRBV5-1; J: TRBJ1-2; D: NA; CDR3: CASSGLTGTNGYTF
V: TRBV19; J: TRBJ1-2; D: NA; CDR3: CASSALSYYGYTF
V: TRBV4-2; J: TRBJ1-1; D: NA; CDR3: CASSQEGVNTEAFF
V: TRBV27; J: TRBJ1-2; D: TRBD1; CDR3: CASSSRTGVLGYTF
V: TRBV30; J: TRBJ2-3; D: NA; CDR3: CAWSSATSTDTQYF
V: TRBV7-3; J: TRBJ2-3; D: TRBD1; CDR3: CASSPGQDTDTQYF
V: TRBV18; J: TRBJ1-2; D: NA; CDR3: CASSTSTVPDYGYTF
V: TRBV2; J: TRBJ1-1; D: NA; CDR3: CASSEAPSQTAEAFF